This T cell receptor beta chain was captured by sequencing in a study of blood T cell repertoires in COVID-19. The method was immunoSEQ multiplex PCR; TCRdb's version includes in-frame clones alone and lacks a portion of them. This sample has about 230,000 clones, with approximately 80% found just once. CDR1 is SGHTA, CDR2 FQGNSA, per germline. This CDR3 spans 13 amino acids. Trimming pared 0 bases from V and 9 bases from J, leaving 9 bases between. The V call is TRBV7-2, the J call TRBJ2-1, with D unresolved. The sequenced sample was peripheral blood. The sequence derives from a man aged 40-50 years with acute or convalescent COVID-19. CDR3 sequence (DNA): TGTGCCAGCAGCTTAGCGGAAGGAGCTGAGCAGTTCTTC. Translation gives CASSLAEGAEQFF.